These 23 T cell receptor beta chains share one sample of origin, sequenced in a study of shared clonotypes between healthy human individuals. Libraries were prepared by immunoSEQ multiplex PCR; TCRdb keeps only in-frame clonotypes and omits some of them. The table shows about 2.3 million clones, with 85% to 95% occurring only once. Sample: naive CD4+ T cells from PBMCs. Subset: CD45RA+ positively selected. These receptors all stem from a man aged 18 to 35 in good health. Some clones in this sample may be carry-over from other donors' samples.

V usage is TRBV6-1 and J usage is TRBJ2-1; D unclear. Germline V gene lookup returns CDR1 MNHNS and CDR2 SASEGT. The CDR3 is 13 amino acids. Trimming shortened V by 2 bases and J by 7 bases, and 9 bases separated the two germline ends. The chain's CDR3 is CASSESGRNEQFF. CDR3 nucleotide sequence: TGTGCCAGCAGTGAATCAGGCCGGAATGAGCAGTTCTTC.

V and J are TRBV28 and TRBJ2-7; TRBD1 agrees at 8 bases. CDR1 MDHEN and CDR2 SYDVKM come from the germline V gene. The J segment lost 3 bases and the V segment lost 6 bases, leaving 7 bases of the junction unmatched. The CDR3 consists of 14 residues. The CDR3 reads CASRPRGRIYEQYF. For the CDR3, the DNA is TGTGCCAGCAGGCCCAGGGGGCGTATCTACGAGCAGTACTTC.

The chain combines TRBV29-1 with TRBJ1-2; D gene unclear. The CDR3 is 14 amino acids. The V gene lost 4 bases and the J gene lost 6 bases, with 18 bases spanning the gap. Germline assignment: CDR1 SQVTM and CDR2 ANQGSEA. The CDR3 DNA reads TGCAGCGTTGGGAGGAGGGATAGCACTCATGGCTACACCTTC. It encodes CSVGRRDSTHGYTF. Full variable domain (outside the CDR3, taken from reference TRBV29-1 and TRBJ1-2): SAVISQKPSRDICQRGTSLTIQCQVDSQVTMMFWYRQQPGQSLTLIATANQGSEATYESGFVIDKFPISRPNLTFSTLTVSNMSPEDSSIYLCSVGRRDSTHGYTFGSGTRLTVV.

In this sample, this clone turned up once. This rearrangement joins TRBV4-2 to TRBJ2-2, with TRBD2 as a possible D gene (6 bases). Germline CDR1 and CDR2: LGHNA and YNFKEQ. The CDR3 runs 15 residues. V was clipped by 4 bases and J by 7 bases, with 16 bases between them. The CDR3 DNA is TGTGCCAGCAGCCCCGGGACTCCGGAGGACGGGGAGCTGTTTTTT. Translating gives CASSPGTPEDGELFF.

The rearrangement uses TRBV5-1 and TRBJ2-5; 9 positions agree with TRBD1. CDR3 length: 14 amino acids. Germline assignment: CDR1 SGHRS and CDR2 YFSETQ. Trimming cost V 2 bases and J 8 bases; bases outside gene matches: 7. CDR3 sequence (DNA): TGCGCCAGCAGCTTCGACAGGGGGATGGATACCCAGTACTTC. Translated: CASSFDRGMDTQYF.

The rearrangement uses TRBV28 and TRBJ2-7; TRBD2 matches 9 bases. Germline V gene lookup returns CDR1 MDHEN and CDR2 SYDVKM. The CDR3 consists of 14 residues. V was pared by 6 bases and J by 3 bases, with 6 bases of the junction left unmatched. CDR3 sequence: CASSPSGDLYEQYF. The CDR3 DNA is TGTGCCAGCAGCCCTAGCGGGGATCTCTACGAGCAGTACTTC.

This rearrangement joins TRBV14 to TRBJ2-4; the D gene is possibly TRBD1 (5 bases). The ends were cut back, 2 bases at V and 3 bases at J, with 14 bases in the middle. This CDR3 spans 16 amino acids. Germline CDR1 and CDR2: SGHDN and FVKESK. For the CDR3, the DNA is TGTGCCAGCAGCCAATGGGGCCGGCTGTTCAAAAACATTCAGTACTTC. Protein product: CASSQWGRLFKNIQYF.

Here the CDR3 reads CASSRGTLNEQFF. Written as DNA, the CDR3 is TGTGCCAGCAGCCGGGGGACATTAAATGAGCAGTTCTTC. The J gene is TRBJ2-1, the V gene TRBV7-6, with D perhaps being TRBD1 or TRBD2 (6 bases each). The ends were cut back, 5 bases at V and 7 bases at J, with 12 bases in the middle. CDR1 is SGHVS and CDR2 is FNYEAQ in the germline V gene. This CDR3 contains 13 residues.

The chain is built from TRBV7-2 and TRBJ2-1, with D possibly being TRBD1 (5 bases). V lost 6 bases and J 3 bases, leaving 15 bases between the germline ends. Looked up from germline, CDR1 is SGHTA and CDR2 is FQGNSA. The length of the CDR3 is 15 residues. The CDR3 is CASRPALTGYNEQFF. CDR3 bases: TGTGCCAGCAGACCTGCGCTTACAGGCTACAATGAGCAGTTCTTC.

This clone has only one observation. Other DNA sequences of this sample code for an identical CDR3. The rearrangement joins TRBV5-1 to TRBJ2-7, with D possibly being TRBD1 or TRBD2 (6 bases each). This CDR3 has 14 amino acids. CDR1 and CDR2 from the germline V gene are SGHRS and YFSETQ. V lost 0 bases, J lost 4 bases, and 11 bases lay in between. The CDR3 sequence: CASSLEQGGYEQYF. The CDR3 bases are TGCGCCAGCAGCTTGGAACAGGGAGGATACGAGCAGTACTTC.

The chain uses TRBV18 and TRBJ1-1; D unresolved. CDR3 length: 11 amino acids. V was clipped by 3 bases and J by 7 bases, with 6 bases between them. Germline lookup yields CDR1 KGHSH and CDR2 LQKENI. This chain's CDR3 is CASSPSGEAFF. CDR3 coding DNA: TGTGCCAGCTCACCGTCGGGTGAAGCTTTCTTT.

The CDR3 here is CSVSRGPWEQYF. As DNA, the CDR3 is TGCAGCGTCTCGAGGGGCCCTTGGGAGCAGTACTTC. The chain uses TRBV29-1 and TRBJ2-7; TRBD1 or TRBD2 may be the D gene (5 bases each). Germline V gene lookup returns CDR1 SQVTM and CDR2 ANQGSEA. CDR3 length: 12 amino acids. The V and J ends lost 6 bases and 7 bases respectively, with 16 bases between them.

V usage is TRBV6-1 and J usage is TRBJ2-5; a possible D gene is TRBD1 (6 bases). CDR1 MNHNS and CDR2 SASEGT come from the germline V gene. The length of the CDR3 is 17 residues. Trimming stripped 1 base from V and 0 bases from J, with 15 bases between. CDR3 sequence: CASSEVRYRAYQETQYF. For the CDR3, the DNA is TGTGCCAGCAGTGAAGTTCGATACAGGGCGTACCAAGAGACCCAGTACTTC.

The gene calls are TRBV11-2 and TRBJ2-1; 12 bases agree with TRBD2. Germline V lookup: CDR1 SGHAT, CDR2 FQNNGV. V lost 5 bases to trimming and J lost 5 bases; unmatched junction nucleotides: 13. The CDR3 runs to 18 residues. CDR3 DNA sequence: TGTGCCAGCAGCAAAGGACTGACTAGCGGGAGTCTAAACAATGAGCAGTTCTTC. This encodes CASSKGLTSGSLNNEQFF.

V and J are TRBV18 and TRBJ2-1, with 7 positions matching TRBD2. CDR1 and CDR2 (germline): KGHSH, LQKENI. The CDR3 contains 15 residues. The J segment lost 4 bases and the V segment lost 5 bases, leaving 8 bases of the junction unmatched. The CDR3 bases are TGTGCCAGCTCAAAACTGGGGGGACTATACAATGAGCAGTTCTTC. Its translation: CASSKLGGLYNEQFF.

This sequence joins TRBV5-1 and TRBJ1-1; D is undetermined. There are 14 residues in the CDR3. Germline-derived CDR1 and CDR2 are SGHRS and YFSETQ. V was trimmed by 0 bases and J by 4 bases, leaving 10 bases between them. DNA of the CDR3: TGCGCCAGCAGCTTGGGCACGTCAGGCACTGAAGCTTTCTTT. This codes for CASSLGTSGTEAFF.

The chain carries TRBV13 and TRBJ2-5; D remains unclear. The end of the DNA is better explained by TRBJ2-7, so the J call may be wrong. CDR1 is PRHDT and CDR2 is FYEKMQ in the germline V gene (reference sequence). This CDR3 is built from 13 residues. DNA for the CDR3: TGTGCCAGCAGCCCTCGGACCGAGAACGAGCAGTACTTC. Translation: CASSPRTENEQYF.

This chain links TRBV29-1 with TRBJ1-1; TRBD1 aligns across 7 bases. The V segment lost 5 bases and the J segment 5 bases; nucleotides outside the gene matches: 8. There are 13 residues in the CDR3. Per the germline V gene, CDR1 is SQVTM and CDR2 is ANQGSEA. CDR3 nucleotide sequence: TGCAGCGTTAATACAGGGGCTAAAACTGAAGCTTTCTTT. This encodes CSVNTGAKTEAFF.

This clone appeared a single time. The chain recombines TRBV9 with TRBJ2-7; TRBD1 aligns across 7 bases. Germline V gene sequence: CDR1 SGDLS, CDR2 YYNGEE. V shed 0 bases and J 3 bases; nucleotides not matched to a gene: 6. This CDR3 region has 15 residues. CDR3 region: CASSVGTGAGYEQYF. Here the CDR3 DNA reads TGTGCCAGCAGCGTAGGAACAGGGGCGGGCTACGAGCAGTACTTC.

The V call is TRBV9, the J call TRBJ1-1; 9 positions agree with TRBD1. Germline CDR1 reads SGDLS; CDR2 reads YYNGEE. V gave up 4 bases and J gave up 10 bases; unmatched junction bases: 8. The CDR3 is 13 residues long. CDR3 protein: CASSRRDRETAFF. DNA of the CDR3: TGTGCCAGCAGCCGCCGGGACAGGGAAACAGCTTTCTTT.

The J gene is TRBJ2-1, the V gene TRBV5-1, with 8 nucleotides matching TRBD2. This CDR3 has 15 amino acids. The V and J ends lost 4 bases and 0 bases, in that order; junction bases with no gene match: 3. CDR1 is SGHRS, CDR2 YFSETQ, per germline. In DNA, the CDR3 is TGCGCCAGCAGCATTAGCGGGATCTCCTACAATGAGCAGTTCTTC. This encodes CASSISGISYNEQFF.

CDR3 sequence: CASYRDRVTDTQYF. The CDR3 DNA reads as TGTGCCAGCTACCGGGACAGGGTGACAGATACGCAGTATTTT. The chain joins TRBV28 to TRBJ2-3; 9 nucleotides align to TRBD1. Germline loops: CDR1 MDHEN, CDR2 SYDVKM. J lost 3 bases, V lost 8 bases, and 6 bases had no gene match. CDR3 size: 14 residues.

The chain uses TRBV21-1 and TRBJ2-2. TRBV21-1 is a listed pseudogene. The CDR3 extends over 19 amino acids. The CDR3 DNA follows: TGTGCCAGCAGCAAAGCCTCTCAGTCCGAAGGGCCGAACACCGGGGAGCTGTTTTTT. This sequence encodes CASSKASQSEGPNTGELFF.